Described below is a single TCR beta chain sequence and its context. This entry belongs to a study of blood T cell repertoires in COVID-19. Study background: Spain, Italy and the United States supplied samples that represented acute and convalescent COVID-19. PBMCs, B-cell-depleted T cells, or T cells provided the cDNA or gDNA that made up the material.

Authors' methods: Amplifying reference gene primers gave estimates of nucleated cell counts. Measured with immunoSEQ multiplex PCR; TCRdb has only the in-frame clones, and not every one. V and J calls and clone size are as listed in that table; D and trimming were resolved from the DNA. The data contain about 150,000 clones, about four fifths of them seen just once; the ten biggest clones take up about 15%. This TCR was sampled from a human donor with acute or convalescent COVID-19. The donor label of this sample is uncertain. Material for sequencing was peripheral blood.

Here the CDR3 DNA reads TGTGCCAGCAGCGTAGGGGCAGGGGCTTCTTATGGCTACACCTTC. It codes for CASSVGAGASYGYTF. This rearrangement joins TRBV9 to TRBJ1-2; D is perhaps TRBD1 (6 bases). This CDR3 contains 15 residues. Germline V lookup: CDR1 SGDLS, CDR2 YYNGEE. The ends were cut back, 0 bases at V and 5 bases at J, with 14 bases in the middle.